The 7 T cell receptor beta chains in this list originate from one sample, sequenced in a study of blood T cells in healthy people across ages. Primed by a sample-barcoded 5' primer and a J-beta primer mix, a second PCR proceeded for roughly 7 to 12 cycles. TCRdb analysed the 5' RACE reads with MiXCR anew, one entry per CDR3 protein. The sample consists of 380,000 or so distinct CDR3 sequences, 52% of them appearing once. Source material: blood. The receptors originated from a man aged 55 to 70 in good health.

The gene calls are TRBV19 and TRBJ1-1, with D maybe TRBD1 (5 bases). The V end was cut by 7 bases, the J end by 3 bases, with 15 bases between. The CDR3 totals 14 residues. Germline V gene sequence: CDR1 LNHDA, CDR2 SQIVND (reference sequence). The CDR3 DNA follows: TGTGCCAGTATCCAGACAGAAACCCACACTGAAGCTTTCTTT. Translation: CASIQTETHTEAFF.

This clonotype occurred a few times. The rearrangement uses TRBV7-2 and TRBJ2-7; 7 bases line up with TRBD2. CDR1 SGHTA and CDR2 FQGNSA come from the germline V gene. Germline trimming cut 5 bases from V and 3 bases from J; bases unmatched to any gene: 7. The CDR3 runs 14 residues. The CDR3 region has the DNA TGTGCCAGCAGCCCCGGGACTACCCACTACGAGCAGTACTTC. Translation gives CASSPGTTHYEQYF.

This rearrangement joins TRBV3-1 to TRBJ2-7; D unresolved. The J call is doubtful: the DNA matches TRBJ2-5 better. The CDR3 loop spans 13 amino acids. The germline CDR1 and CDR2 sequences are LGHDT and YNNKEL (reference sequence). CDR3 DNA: TGTGCCAGCAGCCAAAGGCCAGTCGCGACCCAGTACTTC. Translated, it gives CASSQRPVATQYF.

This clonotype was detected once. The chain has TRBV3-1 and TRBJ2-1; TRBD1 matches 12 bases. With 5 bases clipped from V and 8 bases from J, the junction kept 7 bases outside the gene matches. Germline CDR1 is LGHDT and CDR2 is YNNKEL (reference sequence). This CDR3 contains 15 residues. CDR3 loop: CASSFPGQGADEQFF. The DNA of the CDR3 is TGTGCCAGCAGCTTTCCGGGACAGGGGGCGGATGAGCAGTTCTTC.

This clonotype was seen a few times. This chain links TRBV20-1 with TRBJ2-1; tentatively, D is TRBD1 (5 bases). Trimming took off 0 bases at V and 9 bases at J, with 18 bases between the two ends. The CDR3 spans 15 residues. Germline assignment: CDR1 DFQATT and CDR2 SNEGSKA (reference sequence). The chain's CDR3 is CSARDSGLGQSEQFF. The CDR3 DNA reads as TGCAGTGCTAGAGATAGTGGGCTAGGACAAAGTGAGCAGTTCTTC.

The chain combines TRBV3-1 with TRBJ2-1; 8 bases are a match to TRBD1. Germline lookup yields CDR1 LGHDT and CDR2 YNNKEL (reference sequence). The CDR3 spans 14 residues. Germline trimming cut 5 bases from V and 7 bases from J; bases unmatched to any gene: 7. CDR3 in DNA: TGTGCCAGCAGCAAATACGACAGGGGTAATGAGCAGTTCTTC. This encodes CASSKYDRGNEQFF.

CDR3 in DNA: TGCAGTGCTCGGACTAGCGGGGGGGTCAACACAGATACGCAGTATTTT. Protein product: CSARTSGGVNTDTQYF. The V call is TRBV20-1, the J call TRBJ2-3; 15 nucleotides agree with TRBD2. Trimming took 5 bases from V and 2 from J; bases not matched to a gene: 5. The germline V gene has CDR1 DFQATT and CDR2 SNEGSKA (reference sequence). The CDR3 runs 16 residues.